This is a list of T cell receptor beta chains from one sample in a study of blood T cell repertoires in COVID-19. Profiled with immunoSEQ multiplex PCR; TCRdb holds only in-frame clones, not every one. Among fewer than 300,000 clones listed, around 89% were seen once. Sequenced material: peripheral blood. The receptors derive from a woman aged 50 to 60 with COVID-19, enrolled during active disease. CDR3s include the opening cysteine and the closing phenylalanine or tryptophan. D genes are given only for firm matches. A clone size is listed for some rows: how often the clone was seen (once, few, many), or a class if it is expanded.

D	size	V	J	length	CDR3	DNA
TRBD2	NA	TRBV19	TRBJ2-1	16	CASSIGGGGPSNEQFF	TGTGCCAGTAGTATAGGGGGGGGAGGGCCGAGTAATGAGCAGTTCTTC
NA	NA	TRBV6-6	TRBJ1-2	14	CASSYSSRNYGYTF	TGTGCCAGCAGTTACTCGAGCAGGAACTATGGCTACACCTTC
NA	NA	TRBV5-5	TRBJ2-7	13	CASSSWASDEQYF	TGTGCCAGCAGCTCCTGGGCCTCAGACGAGCAGTACTTC
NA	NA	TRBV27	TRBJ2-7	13	CASSFYGADEQYF	TGTGCCAGCAGTTTTTATGGGGCGGACGAGCAGTACTTC
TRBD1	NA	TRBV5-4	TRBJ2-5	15	CASSSRTGSQETQYF	TGTGCCAGCAGCTCCCGGACAGGGAGTCAAGAGACCCAGTACTTC
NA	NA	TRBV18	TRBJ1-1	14	CASSRFEVNTEAFF	TGTGCCAGCTCCCGATTTGAGGTTAACACTGAAGCTTTCTTT
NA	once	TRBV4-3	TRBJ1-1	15	CASSHITGGHTEAFF	TGCGCCAGCAGCCACATCACCGGGGGACACACTGAAGCTTTCTTT
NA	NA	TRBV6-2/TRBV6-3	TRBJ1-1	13	CASSYDAGTEAFF	TGTGCCAGCAGTTATGACGCGGGCACTGAAGCTTTCTTT
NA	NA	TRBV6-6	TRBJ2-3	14	CASSLSTTLDTQYF	TGTGCCAGCAGTCTAAGTACTACTCTAGATACGCAGTATTTT
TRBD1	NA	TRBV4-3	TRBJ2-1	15	CASSPGTGGLNEQFF	TGCGCCAGCAGCCCCGGGACAGGGGGTTTAAATGAGCAGTTCTTC
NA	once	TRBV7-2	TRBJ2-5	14	CASSLAQGQETQYF	TGTGCCAGCAGCTTAGCCCAGGGTCAAGAGACCCAGTACTTC
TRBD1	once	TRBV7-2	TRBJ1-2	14	CASSLGGQGDGYTF	TGTGCCAGCAGCTTAGGGGGACAGGGCGATGGCTACACCTTC
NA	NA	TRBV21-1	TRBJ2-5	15	CARRLAGKYQETQYF	TGTGCCAGAAGGCTAGCGGGGAAGTACCAAGAGACCCAGTACTTC
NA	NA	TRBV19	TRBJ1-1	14	CASSMEGLNTEAFF	TGTGCCAGTAGTATGGAGGGCTTGAACACTGAAGCTTTCTTT
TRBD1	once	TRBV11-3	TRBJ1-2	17	CASSFRGQGGLNYGYTF	TGTGCCAGCAGCTTCAGGGGACAGGGCGGATTAAACTATGGCTACACCTTC
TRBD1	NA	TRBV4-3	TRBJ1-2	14	CASSQDLQGAGYTF	TGCGCCAGCAGCCAAGATCTACAGGGGGCTGGCTACACCTTC
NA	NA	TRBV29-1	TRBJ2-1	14	CSVGRRTDYNEQFF	TGCAGCGTTGGGAGGCGGACAGACTACAATGAGCAGTTCTTC
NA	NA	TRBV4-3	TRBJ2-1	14	CASSHVRLGFEQFF	TGCGCCAGCAGCCACGTAAGACTAGGGTTTGAGCAGTTCTTC
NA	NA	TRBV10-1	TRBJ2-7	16	CASSANPRDGQGEQYF	TGCGCCAGCAGCGCTAATCCTCGGGACGGCCAGGGGGAGCAGTACTTC
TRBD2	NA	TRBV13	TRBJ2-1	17	CASSSPPWDAGDNEQFF	TGTGCCAGCAGCTCCCCCCCGTGGGATGCGGGGGACAATGAGCAGTTCTTC
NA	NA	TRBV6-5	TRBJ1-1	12	CASKQERTEAFF	TGTGCCAGCAAGCAGGAACGCACTGAAGCTTTCTTT
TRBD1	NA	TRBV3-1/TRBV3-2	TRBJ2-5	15	CASSPLGTGKETQYF	TGTGCCAGCAGCCCCCTTGGGACAGGGAAAGAGACCCAGTACTTC
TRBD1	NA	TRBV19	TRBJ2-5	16	CASSSVQTGRAETQYF	TGTGCCAGTAGTAGCGTACAGACAGGGCGGGCAGAGACCCAGTACTTC
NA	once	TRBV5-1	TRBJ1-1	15	CASSLVEVGYTEAFF	TGCGCCAGCAGCTTAGTCGAGGTCGGTTACACTGAAGCTTTCTTT
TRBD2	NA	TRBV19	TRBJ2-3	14	CASGERGGTDTQYF	TGTGCCAGTGGGGAGCGGGGGGGCACAGATACGCAGTATTTT
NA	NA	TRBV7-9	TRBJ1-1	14	CASSSRTLNTEAFF	TGTGCCAGCAGCTCCCGGACTTTGAACACTGAAGCTTTCTTT
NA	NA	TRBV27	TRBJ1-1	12	CASSFQRPEAFF	TGTGCCAGCAGTTTTCAGCGACCTGAAGCTTTCTTT
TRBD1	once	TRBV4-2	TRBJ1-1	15	CASKPGTGSNTEAFF	TGTGCCAGCAAACCCGGGACAGGGTCGAACACTGAAGCTTTCTTT
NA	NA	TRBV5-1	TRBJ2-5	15	CASSLGPSGTASEYF	TGCGCCAGCAGCTTGGGCCCCTCCGGGACTGCCAGCGAGTACTTC
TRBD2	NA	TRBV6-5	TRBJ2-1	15	CASSYGTSGKYEQFF	TGTGCCAGCAGTTACGGGACTAGCGGGAAATATGAGCAGTTCTTC
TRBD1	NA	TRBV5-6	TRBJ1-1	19	CASSFSLRNRGLIKAEAFF	TGTGCCAGCAGCTTTTCCTTAAGGAACAGGGGTTTGATTAAGGCTGAAGCTTTCTTT
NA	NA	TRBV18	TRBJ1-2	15	CASSPLPQSQHGYTF	TGTGCCAGCTCACCACTTCCACAATCACAACATGGCTACACCTTC
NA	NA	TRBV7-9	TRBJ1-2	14	CASSPQAAGYGYTF	TGTGCCAGCAGCCCACAGGCTGCTGGCTATGGCTACACCTTC
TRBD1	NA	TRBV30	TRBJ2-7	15	CAWAPGQVVSYEQYF	TGTGCCTGGGCACCGGGACAGGTCGTCTCCTACGAGCAGTACTTC
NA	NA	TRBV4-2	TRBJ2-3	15	CASSQSSSFTDTQYF	TGTGCCAGCAGCCAATCTTCCTCTTTCACAGATACGCAGTATTTT
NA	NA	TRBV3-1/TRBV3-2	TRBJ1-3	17	CASSQDTLEGRGNTIYF	TGTGCCAGCAGCCAAGATACCCTCGAAGGGAGGGGAAACACCATATATTTT
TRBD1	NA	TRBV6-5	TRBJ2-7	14	CASDRQGYSYEQYF	TGTGCCAGCGATAGACAGGGGTACTCCTACGAGCAGTACTTC
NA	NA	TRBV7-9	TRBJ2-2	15	CASSLTGQGFGELFF	TGTGCCAGCAGCCTCACGGGACAAGGGTTCGGGGAGCTGTTTTTT
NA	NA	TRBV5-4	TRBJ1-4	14	CASSSGATNEKLFF	TGTGCCAGCAGCTCCGGTGCAACTAATGAAAAACTGTTTTTT
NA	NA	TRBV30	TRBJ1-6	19	CAWSGYPSRAGRDNSPLHF	TGTGCCTGGAGTGGCTATCCCTCGCGGGCGGGACGGGATAATTCACCCCTCCACTTT
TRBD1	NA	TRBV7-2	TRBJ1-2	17	CASSPTPYRGSGYGYTF	TGTGCCAGCAGCCCGACACCTTACAGGGGCTCTGGGTATGGCTACACCTTC
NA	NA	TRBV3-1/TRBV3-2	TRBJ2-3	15	CASSQRDTSTDTQYF	TGTGCCAGCAGCCAGAGGGACACTAGCACAGATACGCAGTATTTT
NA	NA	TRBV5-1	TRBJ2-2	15	CASSVDGGTNGELFF	TGCGCCAGCAGCGTTGATGGCGGAACAAACGGGGAGCTGTTTTTT
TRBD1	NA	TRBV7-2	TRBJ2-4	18	CASSLALGTGDEKNIQYF	TGTGCCAGCAGCTTAGCGCTCGGGACAGGGGACGAGAAAAACATTCAGTACTTC
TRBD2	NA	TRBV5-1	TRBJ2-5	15	CASSLEAGGRETQYF	TGCGCCAGCAGCTTGGAGGCGGGAGGGCGGGAGACCCAGTACTTC
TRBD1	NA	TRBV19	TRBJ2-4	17	CASSIDQGATGKNIQYF	TGTGCCAGTAGTATAGATCAGGGGGCGACGGGCAAAAACATTCAGTACTTC
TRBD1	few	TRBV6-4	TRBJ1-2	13	CASRGTGTYGYTF	TGTGCCAGCAGAGGGACAGGGACCTATGGCTACACCTTC
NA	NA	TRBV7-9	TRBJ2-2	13	CASSLGFREEVFF	TGTGCCAGCAGCTTAGGATTCAGGGAGGAAGTGTTTTTT